The sequence of this T cell receptor beta chain was determined in a study of shared clonotypes between healthy human individuals. The data were produced by immunoSEQ multiplex PCR, yet TCRdb's version contains in-frame clones alone and is incomplete. The sample shows over a million clones, 70% to 80% of them seen only once. The TCR sequence derives from a man aged 18-30 years in good health. The sequenced material came from memory CD4+ T cells sorted from blood. Regarding subset: CD45RA-negative fraction.

The CDR3 DNA reads TGTGCCAGCAGCTTGATAGGATTGAACACCGGGGAGCTGTTTTTT. It specifies CASSLIGLNTGELFF. The chain employs TRBV5-6 and TRBJ2-2, with no clear D. Germline-derived CDR1 and CDR2 are SGHDT and YYEEEE. This CDR3 is 15 amino acids long. V lost 1 base and J 1 base, leaving 8 bases between the germline ends.